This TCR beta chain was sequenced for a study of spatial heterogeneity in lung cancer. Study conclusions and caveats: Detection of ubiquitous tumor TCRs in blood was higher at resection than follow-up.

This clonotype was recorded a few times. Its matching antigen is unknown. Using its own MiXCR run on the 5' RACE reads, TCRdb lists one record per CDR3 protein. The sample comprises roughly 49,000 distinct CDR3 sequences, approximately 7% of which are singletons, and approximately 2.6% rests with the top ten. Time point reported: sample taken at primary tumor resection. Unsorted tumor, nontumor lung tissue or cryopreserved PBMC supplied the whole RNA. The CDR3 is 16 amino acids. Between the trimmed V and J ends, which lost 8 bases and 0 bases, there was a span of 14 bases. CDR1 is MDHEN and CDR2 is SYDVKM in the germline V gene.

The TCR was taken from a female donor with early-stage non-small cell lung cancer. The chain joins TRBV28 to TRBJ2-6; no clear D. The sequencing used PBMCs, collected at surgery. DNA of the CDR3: TGTGCCAGCGGCGCGGCGGTTTTCTCTGGGGCCAACGTCCTGACTTTC. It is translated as CASGAAVFSGANVLTF.